The clone carrying this T cell receptor beta chain has just a few counts. The data were obtained in a study of blood T cell repertoires in COVID-19. The method was immunoSEQ multiplex PCR; TCRdb's version includes in-frame clones alone and lacks a portion of them. The profile covers about 200,000 clones, with 82% appearing a single time and approximately 12% taken by the ten largest. Germline assignment: CDR1 LGHNA and CDR2 YNFKEQ. V was trimmed by 1 base and J by 2 bases, leaving 12 bases between them. There are 15 residues in the CDR3. The V call is TRBV4-2, the J call TRBJ2-7, with D perhaps matching TRBD1 (5 bases). Sequenced input: PBMCs or T cells enriched from blood (not recorded which). The receptor's source is a man aged 40-50 years who had recovered from COVID-19. The CDR3: CASSQVSQGTYEQYF. The CDR3 DNA reads TGTGCCAGCAGCCAAGTTAGTCAGGGCACCTACGAGCAGTACTTC.